This TCR beta chain was identified in a study of blood T cell repertoires in COVID-19. Study details: PBMCs, B-cell-depleted T cells, or T cells were the source of the cDNA or gDNA that made up the material.

Trimming removed 0 bases at V and 10 bases at J, with 14 bases between. The germline CDR1 and CDR2 sequences are SGDLS and YYNGEE. The CDR3 sequence is 15 residues long. Clones were read by immunoSEQ multiplex PCR, and TCRdb kept only the in-frame ones, dropping some. The sample lists roughly 130,000 clones, about 88% occurring once. The TCR was taken from a human donor with COVID-19, enrolled during active disease. The donor label of this sample is uncertain. V usage is TRBV9 and J usage is TRBJ1-6; perhaps TRBD1 as D (6 bases). The specimen was peripheral blood. Written as DNA, the CDR3 is TGTGCCAGCAGCGTAGACGAGGGGGTGGGATCACCCCTCCACTTT. Its protein is CASSVDEGVGSPLHF.